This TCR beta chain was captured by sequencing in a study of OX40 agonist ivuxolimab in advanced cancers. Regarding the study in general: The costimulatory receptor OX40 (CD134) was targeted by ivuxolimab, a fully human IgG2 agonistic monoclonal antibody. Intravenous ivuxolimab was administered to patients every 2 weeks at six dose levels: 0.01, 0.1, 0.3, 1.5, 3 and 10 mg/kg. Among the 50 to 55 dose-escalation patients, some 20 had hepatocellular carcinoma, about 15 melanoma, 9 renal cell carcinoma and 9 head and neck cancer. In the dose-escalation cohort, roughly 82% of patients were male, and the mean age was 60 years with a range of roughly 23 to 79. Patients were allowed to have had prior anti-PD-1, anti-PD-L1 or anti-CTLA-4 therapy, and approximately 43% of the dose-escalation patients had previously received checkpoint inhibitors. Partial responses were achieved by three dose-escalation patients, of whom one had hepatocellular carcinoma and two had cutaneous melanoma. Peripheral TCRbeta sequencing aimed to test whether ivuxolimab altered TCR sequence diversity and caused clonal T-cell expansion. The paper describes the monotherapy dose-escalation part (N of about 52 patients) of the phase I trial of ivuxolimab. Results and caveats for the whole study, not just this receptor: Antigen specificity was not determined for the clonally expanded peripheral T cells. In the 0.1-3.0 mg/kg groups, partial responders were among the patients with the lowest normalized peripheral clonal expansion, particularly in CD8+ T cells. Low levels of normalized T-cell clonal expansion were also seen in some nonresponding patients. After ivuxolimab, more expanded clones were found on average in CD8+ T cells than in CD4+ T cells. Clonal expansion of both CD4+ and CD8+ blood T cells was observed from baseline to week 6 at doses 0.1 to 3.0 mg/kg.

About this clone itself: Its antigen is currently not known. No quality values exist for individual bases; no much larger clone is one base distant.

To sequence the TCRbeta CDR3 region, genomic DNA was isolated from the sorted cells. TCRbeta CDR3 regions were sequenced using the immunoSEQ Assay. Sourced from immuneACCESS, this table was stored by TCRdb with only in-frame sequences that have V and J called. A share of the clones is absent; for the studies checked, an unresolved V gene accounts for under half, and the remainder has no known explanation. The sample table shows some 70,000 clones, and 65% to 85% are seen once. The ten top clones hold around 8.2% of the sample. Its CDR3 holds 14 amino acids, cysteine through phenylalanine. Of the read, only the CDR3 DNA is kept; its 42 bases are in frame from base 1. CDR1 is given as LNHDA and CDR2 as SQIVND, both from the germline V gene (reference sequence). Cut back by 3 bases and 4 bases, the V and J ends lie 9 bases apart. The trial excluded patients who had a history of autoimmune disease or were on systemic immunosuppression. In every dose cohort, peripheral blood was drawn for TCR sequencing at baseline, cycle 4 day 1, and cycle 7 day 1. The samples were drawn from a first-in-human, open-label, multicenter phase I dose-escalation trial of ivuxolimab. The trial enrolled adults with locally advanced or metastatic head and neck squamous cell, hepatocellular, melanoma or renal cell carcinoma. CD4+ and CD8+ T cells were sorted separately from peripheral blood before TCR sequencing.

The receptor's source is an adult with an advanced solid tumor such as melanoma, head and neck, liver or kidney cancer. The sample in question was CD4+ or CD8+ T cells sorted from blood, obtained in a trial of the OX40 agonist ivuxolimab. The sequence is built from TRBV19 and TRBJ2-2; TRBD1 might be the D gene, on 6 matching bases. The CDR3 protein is CASSIYRATGELFF. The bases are TGTGCCAGTAGTATCTACAGGGCCACCGGGGAGCTGTTTTTT.